The source of this T cell receptor beta chain is a study of blood T cells in healthy people across ages. Study conclusions and caveats: Investigators viewed diversity estimates from one million T cells as underestimates, the study reported.

Next came a second PCR, run for about 6 to 12 cycles, which used a sample-barcoded 5' primer along with a J-beta primer mix. Via MiXCR, TCRdb re-called the 5' RACE reads, giving one row per CDR3 protein. The table includes approximately 730,000 distinct CDR3 sequences, 53% detected once. About this clonotype: Its antigen is unknown.

Between the trimmed V and J ends, which lost 5 bases and 2 bases, there was a span of 15 bases. The CDR3 runs to 15 residues. The sample was blood. This rearrangement joins TRBV12-3 or TRBV12-4 to TRBJ1-2, with D unclear. The receptor's source is a man older than 75 in good health. CDR3 bases: TGTGCCAGCAGTCCCATGAACGGGCAAAACTATGGCTACACCTTC. Its protein product is CASSPMNGQNYGYTF.